This TCR beta chain came from a study of blood T cell repertoires in COVID-19. Study details: The United States, Italy and Spain supplied acute and convalescent COVID-19 samples. Nucleic acid was either cDNA or gDNA, and it came from T cells, B-cell-depleted T cells, or PBMCs.

Followed over time, Seattle patients had been enrolled while infection was active. Per the original methods: Scientists estimated how many nucleated cells there were by amplifying reference gene primers. Assay used: immunoSEQ multiplex PCR; TCRdb lists only in-frame clones, some missing. V and J calls and clone size follow that table, whereas D and trimming were derived from the DNA. The sample has 400,000 to 450,000 clones, over 85% seen once. The origin of this receptor is a man between 18 and 35 years old with COVID-19, enrolled during active disease. The sequencing sample was made of peripheral blood.

The CDR3 protein is CASSPKSAYEQYF. DNA for the CDR3: TGTGCCAGCAGCCCTAAATCGGCCTACGAGCAGTACTTC. The V gene is TRBV14, the J gene TRBJ2-7; no reliable D call. The CDR3 sequence is 13 residues long. The germline V and J ends were trimmed by 4 bases and 2 bases, with 9 bases remaining between them. Germline lookup yields CDR1 SGHDN and CDR2 FVKESK. Combining the CDR3 with reference TRBV14 and TRBJ2-7 gives the whole variable domain EAGVTQFPSHSVIEKGQTVTLRCDPISGHDNLYWYRRVMGKEIKFLLHFVKESKQDESGMPNNRFLAERTGGTYSTLKVQPAELEDSGVYFCASSPKSAYEQYFGPGTRLTVT.